These 21 T cell receptor beta chains were sequenced from one sample in a study of blood T cell repertoires in COVID-19. Here immunoSEQ multiplex PCR was the method, and the copy in TCRdb shows in-frame clones only, minus some. The profile shows some 10,000 clones, about 90% of them singletons. Sequenced material: peripheral blood. The source is a man aged 55 to 69 with acute or convalescent COVID-19.

The V gene is TRBV5-1, the J gene TRBJ2-2, with D maybe TRBD1 (5 bases). Looked up from germline, CDR1 is SGHRS and CDR2 is YFSETQ. V was cut by 2 bases and J by 0 bases, with 17 bases left in between. The CDR3 has 18 residues. Here the CDR3 reads CASSFGSGLNANTGELFF. CDR3 nucleotides: TGCGCCAGCAGCTTTGGGTCAGGGCTTAACGCGAACACCGGGGAGCTGTTTTTT.

V and J are TRBV6-2 or TRBV6-3 and TRBJ1-5, with 9 bases identical to TRBD1. The CDR3 sequence is 20 residues long. Germline trimming cut 2 bases from V and 2 bases from J; bases unmatched to any gene: 16. Germline V gene data show CDR1 as MNHEY and CDR2 as SVGEGT. Here the CDR3 reads CASSYNHGQGPYGGNQPQHF. Written as DNA, the CDR3 is TGTGCCAGCAGTTACAATCACGGACAGGGGCCGTATGGCGGCAATCAGCCCCAGCATTTT.

The V call is TRBV13, the J call TRBJ2-1; no reliable D call. Trimming cost V 8 bases and J 7 bases, with 12 bases left between them. The germline V gene has CDR1 PRHDT and CDR2 FYEKMQ (reference sequence). This CDR3 is built from 12 residues. The CDR3 loop reads CASHMTGNEQFF. In DNA, the CDR3 is TGTGCCAGCCATATGACTGGTAATGAGCAGTTCTTC.

The rearrangement joins TRBV4-3 to TRBJ2-1; weak D call: TRBD2 (5 bases). Germline V gives CDR1 LGHNA, CDR2 YSLEER. The CDR3 has 14 amino acids. With 0 bases removed from V and 10 bases from J, the gap between germline ends came to 13 bases. DNA of the CDR3: TGCGCCAGCAGCCAAGAAGCTAGCTGGCAAGAGCAGTTCTTC. This codes for CASSQEASWQEQFF.

The CDR3 is CASSRAGGPEYEQYF. CDR3 sequence (DNA): TGTGCCAGCAGCCGGGCGGGAGGGCCGGAGTACGAGCAGTACTTC. V is TRBV5-5 and J is TRBJ2-7; 9 nucleotides align to TRBD2. CDR1 and CDR2 (germline): SGHKS, YYEKEE (reference sequence). This CDR3 has 15 amino acids. J lost 4 bases, V lost 4 bases, and 9 bases had no gene match.

This sequence joins TRBV5-4 and TRBJ1-1, with no clear D. Germline CDR1 reads SGHNT; CDR2 reads YYREEE (reference sequence). The CDR3 length is 14 residues. Trimming cost V 5 bases and J 0 bases, with 11 bases left between them. Here the CDR3 reads CASSRTDLNTEAFF. The CDR3 bases are TGTGCCAGCAGTCGCACAGACCTGAACACTGAAGCTTTCTTT.

The chain couples TRBV5-6 to TRBJ2-6; weak D call: TRBD2 (5 bases). The V gene's germline CDR1 is SGHDT and CDR2 YYEEEE. The V gene lost 2 bases and the J gene lost 2 bases, with 5 bases spanning the gap. The CDR3 runs to 14 residues. The CDR3 DNA reads TGTGCCAGCAGCTTCGGGACTGGGGCCAACGTCCTGACTTTC. The encoded protein is CASSFGTGANVLTF.

This chain joins TRBV3-1 (or the pseudogene TRBV3-2) and TRBJ2-6; the D gene is possibly TRBD2 (5 bases). Trimming took off 2 bases at V and 0 bases at J, with 5 bases between the two ends. The CDR3 is 15 residues long. Germline CDR1 and CDR2: LGHDT and YNNKEL (reference sequence). The CDR3 protein is CASSQRGSGANVLTF. The CDR3 DNA reads TGTGCCAGCAGCCAACGGGGCTCTGGGGCCAACGTCCTGACTTTC.

J is TRBJ2-1 and V is TRBV11-2; possible D gene TRBD1, 7 bases. Germline V gene sequence: CDR1 SGHAT, CDR2 FQNNGV. The ends were cut back, 2 bases at V and 3 bases at J, with 11 bases in the middle. The CDR3 has 15 residues. The CDR3 loop is CASSLWRDSYNEQFF. The CDR3 bases are TGTGCCAGCAGCTTATGGCGGGACAGCTACAATGAGCAGTTCTTC.

This clone was seen a handful of times. The rearrangement joins TRBV3-1 (or the pseudogene TRBV3-2) to TRBJ1-2; tentatively, D is TRBD1 (5 bases). The ends were cut back, 0 bases at V and 7 bases at J, with 15 bases in the middle. The germline V gene has CDR1 LGHDT and CDR2 YNNKEL (reference sequence). The CDR3 covers 15 residues. This CDR3 reads CASSQEVVSQAGYTF. The CDR3 nucleotides read TGTGCCAGCAGCCAAGAAGTAGTCTCACAGGCTGGCTACACCTTC.

This clone was picked up a small number of times. This chain joins TRBV28 and TRBJ1-2, with 11 bases identical to TRBD1. The germline V gene encodes CDR1 MDHEN and CDR2 SYDVKM. V trimming: 4 bases; J trimming: 3 bases; junction bases outside the gene matches: 10. This CDR3 is 17 amino acids long. This chain's CDR3 is CASSSHLPGQGDYGYTF. The CDR3 DNA follows: TGTGCCAGCAGTTCTCACCTTCCGGGACAGGGGGACTATGGCTACACCTTC.

The chain employs TRBV30 and TRBJ2-1, with 10 nucleotides matching TRBD2. Per the germline V gene, CDR1 is GTSNPN and CDR2 is SVGIG (reference sequence). The CDR3 runs to 14 residues. Unmatched junction bases numbered 5, after V lost 3 bases and J lost 6 bases. The CDR3 loop is CAWRSSGSINEQFF. CDR3 DNA: TGTGCCTGGAGATCTAGCGGGAGTATCAATGAGCAGTTCTTC.

The chain links TRBV5-8 to TRBJ1-1; tentatively, D is TRBD1 (6 bases). V shed 0 bases and J shed 8 bases, with 14 bases lying between them. Germline CDR1 reads SGHTS; CDR2 reads YDEGEE. The CDR3 is made up of 14 amino acids. CDR3 coding DNA: TGTGCCAGCAGCTTGGCTGGGGGCGTCACAGAAGCTTTCTTT. Translated: CASSLAGGVTEAFF. The full variable domain, with the rest looked up from reference TRBV5-8 and TRBJ1-1, is EAGVTQSPTHLIKTRGQQATLRCSPISGHTSVYWYQQALGLGLQFLLWYDEGEERNRGNFPPRFSGRQFPNYSSELNVNALELEDSALYLCASSLAGGVTEAFFGQGTRLTVV.

The rearrangement links TRBV3-1 (or the pseudogene TRBV3-2) to TRBJ2-3, with D possibly TRBD1 on 6 matching bases. Trimming removed 8 bases from V and 4 bases from J, with 19 bases in between. The CDR3 is 15 residues long. Germline V gives CDR1 LGHDT, CDR2 YNNKEL (reference sequence). The CDR3 here is CASAPRGARSDTQYF. The CDR3 nucleotides read TGTGCCAGCGCCCCCAGGGGAGCAAGGTCAGATACGCAGTATTTT.

This clone has more than one count but fewer than ten. The chain joins TRBV6-6 to TRBJ1-4; TRBD1 agrees at 10 bases. Germline V CDR1 and CDR2: MNHNY, SVGAGI (reference sequence). The CDR3 is 16 amino acids. V shed 6 bases, J shed 8 bases, and the junction held 12 bases outside the gene matches. The CDR3 bases are TGTGCCAGCAGGCCCGGGACAGGGGTATTAGGGGAAAAACTGTTTTTT. Protein: CASRPGTGVLGEKLFF.

The chain is built from TRBV6-2 or TRBV6-3 and TRBJ1-5; 8 nucleotides agree with TRBD1. The CDR3 totals 17 residues. In germline, CDR1 is MNHEY, CDR2 SVGEGT. Trimming took 2 bases from V and 2 from J; bases not matched to a gene: 8. The CDR3 DNA follows: TGTGCCAGCAGTTACGGGCAGGGGGCGGGAGGCAATCAGCCCCAGCATTTT. Its protein is CASSYGQGAGGNQPQHF.

The chain has TRBV4-2 and TRBJ2-7; 7 positions agree with TRBD1. Germline V CDR1 and CDR2: LGHNA, YNFKEQ. The trim removed 4 bases at V and 4 bases at J, leaving 7 bases unmatched. This CDR3 comprises 14 residues. CDR3 residues: CASSLGDSQYEQYV. CDR3 nucleotides: TGTGCCAGCAGCCTGGGGGACAGCCAGTACGAGCAGTACGTC.

The rearrangement uses TRBV4-1 and TRBJ1-5; perhaps TRBD1 as D (5 bases). Germline V gene lookup returns CDR1 MGHRA and CDR2 YSYEKL. The CDR3 runs 15 residues. With 0 bases removed from V and 2 bases from J, the gap between germline ends came to 8 bases. CDR3 protein: CASSQDGRGNQPQHF. CDR3 sequence (DNA): TGCGCCAGCAGCCAAGATGGCAGGGGCAATCAGCCCCAGCATTTT.

The rearrangement uses TRBV12-3 or TRBV12-4 and TRBJ1-1; tentative D call: TRBD1 (5 bases). CDR3 length: 12 residues. V was shortened by 2 bases and J by 8 bases, with 9 bases between the two germline ends. CDR3 in amino acids: CASSLSAGEAFF. The CDR3 region has the DNA TGTGCCAGCAGTTTATCGGCAGGGGAAGCTTTCTTT.

This clone was counted between two and nine times. The chain carries TRBV7-9 and TRBJ1-2, with D perhaps TRBD1 (5 bases). Germline CDR1 SEHNR, CDR2 FQNEAQ (reference sequence). The CDR3 extends over 15 amino acids. The V end was cut by 0 bases, the J end by 6 bases, with 14 bases between. CDR3 bases: TGTGCCAGCAGCTTAGCAGGGGCCAATCGGAATGGCTACACCTTC. This sequence encodes CASSLAGANRNGYTF.

This clone was observed a single time. This chain uses TRBV3-1 (or the pseudogene TRBV3-2) with TRBJ2-6; 8 bases are shared with TRBD1. The V segment lost 0 bases and the J segment 3 bases; nucleotides outside the gene matches: 7. The CDR3 length is 18 residues. CDR1 is LGHDT, CDR2 YNNKEL, per germline (reference sequence). The CDR3 loop is CASSQDGTGGRGANVLTF. The CDR3 region has the DNA TGTGCCAGCAGCCAAGATGGAACAGGGGGGCGTGGGGCCAACGTCCTGACTTTC.